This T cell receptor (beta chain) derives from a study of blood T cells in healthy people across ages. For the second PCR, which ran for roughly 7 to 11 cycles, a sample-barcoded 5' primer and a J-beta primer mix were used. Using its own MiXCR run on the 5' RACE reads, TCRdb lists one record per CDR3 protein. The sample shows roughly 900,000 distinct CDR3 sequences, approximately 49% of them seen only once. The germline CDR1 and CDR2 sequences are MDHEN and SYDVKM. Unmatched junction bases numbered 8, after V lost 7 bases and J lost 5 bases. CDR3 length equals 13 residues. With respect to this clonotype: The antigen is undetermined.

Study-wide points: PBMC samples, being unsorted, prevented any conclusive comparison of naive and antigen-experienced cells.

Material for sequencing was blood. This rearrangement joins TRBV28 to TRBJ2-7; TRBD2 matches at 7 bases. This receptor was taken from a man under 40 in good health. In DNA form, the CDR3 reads TGTGCCAGCACCTCAACCGGGGGGAACGAGCAGTACTTC. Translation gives CASTSTGGNEQYF.